Listed below are T cell receptor beta chains from one sample, sequenced in a study of Graves' ophthalmopathy and Graves' hyperthyroidism. Using its own MiXCR run on the multiplex PCR reads, TCRdb lists one record per CDR3 protein. This sample has roughly 700,000 distinct CDR3 sequences; approximately 40% occur once, and the top ten carry 44%. What was sequenced was peripheral blood. The receptors come from an adult man with Graves' ophthalmopathy. Each CDR3 is given with its conserved first and last residue. The order of the fields is V gene, J gene, D gene, clone size, CDR3 protein, CDR3 DNA. The D gene is left open where the match is weak. Only part of the rows carry a size: once, few, many, or a class if the clone is expanded.

>TRBV29-1|TRBJ1-4|NA|many
CSGRGANEKLFF
TGCAGCGGAAGAGGGGCTAATGAAAAACTGTTTTTT
>TRBV5-4|TRBJ2-7|NA|NA
CASSLASGKGQYF
TGTGCCAGCAGCTTGGCCTCGGGGAAGGGACAGTACTTC
>TRBV7-9|TRBJ2-5|NA|few
CASSPTTAIQETQYF
TGTGCCAGCAGCCCAACAACAGCGATACAAGAGACCCAGTACTTC
>TRBV7-9|TRBJ1-2|NA|many
CASSLLEGYTF
TGTGCCAGCAGCTTATTGGAAGGCTACACCTTC
>TRBV19|TRBJ2-5|NA|NA
CASSTQGHAQETQYF
TGTGCCAGTAGTACCCAAGGGCATGCCCAAGAGACCCAGTACTTC
>TRBV28|TRBJ2-5|NA|NA
CASSLLEAQETQYF
TGTGCCAGCAGTCTCCTCGAGGCCCAAGAGACCCAGTACTTC
>TRBV6-5|TRBJ2-5|NA|NA
CASSYRDSLVETQYF
TGTGCCAGCAGTTACCGTGACAGCCTAGTGGAGACCCAGTACTTC
>TRBV29-1|TRBJ1-1|NA|NA
CSVGTLVGTEAFF
TGCAGCGTTGGGACACTGGTGGGGACTGAAGCTTTCTTT
>TRBV10-3|TRBJ2-7|TRBD1|many
CAISGGQGSLNEQYF
TGTGCCATCTCCGGGGGACAGGGAAGTCTAAACGAGCAGTACTTC
>TRBV2|TRBJ2-7|TRBD1|few
CASSPGTGVAEQYF
TGTGCCAGCAGTCCCGGGACAGGGGTTGCCGAGCAGTACTTC
>TRBV2|TRBJ2-5|NA|NA
CASSDLGRKQETQYF
TGTGCCAGCAGTGACTTGGGACGGAAGCAAGAGACCCAGTACTTC
>TRBV29-1|TRBJ2-6|TRBD1|NA
CSVVGDRRNTGANVLTF
TGCAGCGTAGTAGGGGACAGGCGTAACACCGGGGCCAACGTCCTGACTTTC
>TRBV12-3/TRBV12-4|TRBJ2-5|NA|NA
CASSPALVAVETQYF
TGTGCCAGCAGTCCCGCCCTAGTAGCGGTAGAGACCCAGTACTTC
>TRBV11-2|TRBJ1-1|NA|many
CASSLRPGRYTEAFF
TGTGCCAGCAGCTTACGTCCGGGACGTTACACTGAAGCTTTCTTT
>TRBV7-2|TRBJ1-2|NA|many
CASSFYDLGYGYTF
TGTGCCAGCAGCTTTTACGATCTAGGCTATGGCTACACCTTC
>TRBV7-3|TRBJ2-7|TRBD1|few
CASSAGTGIYEQYF
TGTGCCAGCAGTGCCGGGACAGGGATCTACGAGCAGTACTTC
>TRBV19|TRBJ1-4|NA|NA
CASSFLPRRKNEKLFF
TGTGCCAGTAGCTTCCTCCCGAGGAGAAAAAATGAAAAACTGTTTTTT
>TRBV9|TRBJ2-7|TRBD1|few
CASSDRGDYEQYF
TGTGCCAGCTCCGACAGGGGGGACTACGAGCAGTACTTC
>TRBV7-2|TRBJ2-7|TRBD1|NA
CASSFSAGGEQYF
TGTGCCAGCAGCTTCTCTGCAGGGGGCGAGCAGTACTTC
>TRBV2|TRBJ1-4|NA|many
CASSGQLEKLFF
TGTGCCAGCAGTGGACAACTCGAAAAACTGTTTTTT
>TRBV7-9|TRBJ2-3|TRBD2|NA
CASSLRGLAGTDTQYF
TGTGCCAGCAGCTTACGGGGACTAGCGGGCACAGATACGCAGTATTTT
>TRBV2|TRBJ1-1|NA|NA
CASKGGPGRNTEAFF
TGTGCCAGCAAGGGAGGCCCGGGGAGGAACACTGAAGCTTTCTTC
>TRBV2|TRBJ1-6|NA|NA
CASSYRTPYNSPLHF
TGTGCCAGCAGTTACCGGACACCGTATAATTCACCCCTCCACTTT
>TRBV29-1|TRBJ2-5|TRBD2|many
CSAPSGGAKTQYF
TGCAGCGCACCAAGCGGGGGGGCGAAGACCCAGTACTTC
>TRBV25-1|TRBJ2-2|NA|NA
CASSVSGRPASLNTGELFF
TGTGCCAGCAGTGTCTCCGGCCGCCCAGCTTCCTTAAACACCGGGGAGCTGTTTTTT
>TRBV10-3|TRBJ2-2|NA|NA
CAISESTLGRRNTGELFF
TGTGCCATCAGTGAGTCGACTTTGGGGCGGCGGAACACCGGGGAGCTGTTTTTT
>TRBV19|TRBJ2-2|NA|few
CASRTNVNTGELFF
TGTGCCAGTAGGACGAACGTAAACACCGGGGAGCTGTTTTTT
>TRBV10-3|TRBJ1-5|NA|NA
CAISESGGVYEHF
TGTGCCATCAGTGAGTCGGGGGGCGTCTACGAGCATTTT
>TRBV9|TRBJ1-2|NA|many
CASSEEGWGYGYTF
TGTGCCAGCAGCGAGGAAGGGTGGGGCTATGGCTACACCTTC
>TRBV7-9|TRBJ2-7|TRBD1|NA
CASSNTTGDEQYF
TGTGCCAGCAGTAATACGACAGGGGACGAGCAGTACTTC
>TRBV7-7|TRBJ2-7|NA|many
CAKVAGRTYEQYF
TGTGCTAAGGTGGCAGGGCGGACCTACGAGCAGTACTTC
>TRBV9|TRBJ1-4|TRBD1|NA
CASSPGDSNEKLFF
TGTGCCAGCAGCCCGGGGGACAGCAATGAAAAACTGTTTTTT
>TRBV2|TRBJ1-2|TRBD1|NA
CASSQGVGTGYGYTF
TGTGCCAGCAGCCAAGGGGTAGGGACAGGGTACGGCTACACCTTC
>TRBV7-2|TRBJ1-2|NA|many
CASSSQKGSNYGYTF
TGTGCCAGCAGCTCCCAAAAAGGATCTAACTATGGCTACACCTTC
>TRBV29-1|TRBJ1-1|NA|NA
CSDAVTEAFF
TGCAGCGACGCGGTCACTGAAGCTTTCTTT
>TRBV2|TRBJ1-1|TRBD1|NA
CASRAGGKMNTEAFF
TGTGCCAGCAGGGCAGGGGGGAAGATGAACACTGAAGCTTTCTTT
>TRBV5-5|TRBJ2-7|NA|many
CASSLRTSYEQYF
TGTGCCAGCAGCCTGAGGACAAGCTACGAGCAGTACTTC
>TRBV7-3|TRBJ2-2|TRBD1|few
CASSLTRGQGAVGELFF
TGTGCCAGCAGCTTAACCCGAGGACAGGGGGCGGTCGGGGAGCTGTTTTTT
>TRBV19|TRBJ1-5|NA|NA
CASSILKVSGDNQPQHF
TGTGCCAGTAGTATCTTGAAGGTTTCTGGTGACAATCAGCCCCAGCATTTT
>TRBV19|TRBJ1-2|NA|NA
CASEGTPYGYTF
TGTGCCAGCGAAGGGACTCCGTATGGCTACACCTTC
>TRBV27|TRBJ1-1|NA|NA
CASRRGSEAFF
TGTGCCAGCAGGCGTGGGTCTGAAGCTTTCTTT
>TRBV7-6|TRBJ2-3|NA|NA
CASSLAGGGTADTQYF
TGTGCCAGCAGCTTAGCTGGGGGAGGCACCGCAGATACGCAGTATTTT
>TRBV4-2|TRBJ1-5|NA|many
CASSQEWQGNQPQHF
TGTGCCAGCAGCCAAGAGTGGCAGGGGAATCAGCCCCAGCATTTT
>TRBV25-1|TRBJ1-2|TRBD1|NA
CASSDPGQGYGYTF
TGTGCCAGCAGTGATCCGGGACAGGGTTACGGCTACACCTTC
>TRBV4-3|TRBJ1-2|NA|many
CASSYGEYGYTF
TGCGCCAGCAGCTATGGGGAGTATGGCTACACCTTC
>TRBV7-9|TRBJ1-2|TRBD1|many
CASSLALGQEGYTF
TGTGCCAGCAGCTTAGCGCTGGGACAGGAAGGCTACACCTTC
>TRBV6-4|TRBJ2-7|NA|once
CASSYLGPTRDGQYF
TGTGCCAGCAGTTATCTCGGACCCACTCGGGACGGGCAGTACTTC
>TRBV7-9|TRBJ1-2|NA|NA
CASSQDRDDYGYTF
TGCGCCAGCAGCCAAGACCGGGACGACTATGGCTACACCTTC
>TRBV15|TRBJ2-7|NA|many
CATSRDIVTYEQYF
TGTGCCACCAGCAGAGATATAGTTACCTACGAGCAGTACTTC